The 17 T cell receptor beta chains reported below all come from one sample, sequenced in a study of OX40 agonist ivuxolimab in advanced cancers. TCRdb's copy holds only in-frame clones and misses some; the assay was immunoSEQ multiplex PCR. Of about 58,000 clones listed, about 76% were seen once; the top ten hold 1.2%. The specimen was CD4+ or CD8+ T cells sorted from blood, collected in a trial of the OX40 agonist ivuxolimab. Source of these receptors: an adult with an advanced solid tumor such as melanoma, head and neck, liver or kidney cancer.

The chain carries TRBV5-4 and TRBJ2-3; D gene ambiguous. CDR3 size: 13 residues. Trimming took off 2 bases at V and 0 bases at J, with 4 bases between the two ends. The germline gives CDR1 SGHNT, CDR2 YYREEE (reference sequence). Here the CDR3 DNA reads TGTGCCAGCAGCTTCGATAGCACAGATACGCAGTATTTT. It yields the protein CASSFDSTDTQYF.

The chain combines TRBV15 with TRBJ2-2; 11 nucleotides align to TRBD2. Trimming cost V 7 bases and J 4 bases; bases outside gene matches: 8. This CDR3 is 16 amino acids long. Germline CDR1 is LNHNV and CDR2 is YYDKDF (reference sequence). DNA of the CDR3: TGTGCCACCACCACCTTTAGCGGGGGGGTCACCGGGGAGCTGTTTTTT. This gives the protein CATTTFSGGVTGELFF.

V usage is TRBV4-2 and J usage is TRBJ2-3; TRBD2 agrees at 12 bases. The CDR3 runs to 18 residues. Germline CDR1 is LGHNA and CDR2 is YNFKEQ. The V segment lost 4 bases and the J segment 5 bases; nucleotides outside the gene matches: 13. CDR3 in amino acids: CASSPSPLAGGWGDTQYF. The CDR3 DNA sequence: TGTGCCAGCAGCCCGTCCCCTCTAGCGGGAGGGTGGGGAGATACGCAGTATTTT.

The chain recombines TRBV14 with TRBJ2-7; D possibly corresponds to TRBD2 (6 bases). V was shortened by 5 bases and J by 5 bases, with 16 bases between the two germline ends. Looked up from germline, CDR1 is SGHDN and CDR2 is FVKESK. The CDR3 totals 14 residues. The CDR3 nucleotides read TGTGCCAGCAGCTACGGAGGGCCTCGCGACGAGCAGTACTTC. It codes for CASSYGGPRDEQYF.

V is TRBV11-3 and J is TRBJ1-2, with D possibly TRBD1 on 5 matching bases. This CDR3 comprises 17 residues. The germline V gene encodes CDR1 SGHNT and CDR2 YENEEA. With 5 bases removed from V and 5 bases from J, the gap between germline ends came to 24 bases. CDR3 nucleotide sequence: TGTGCCAGCAGCGATGGGGTGAGGGGAGAGGGTTTTTATGGCTACACCTTC. This encodes CASSDGVRGEGFYGYTF.

The V call is TRBV4-2, the J call TRBJ2-2, with 14 nucleotides matching TRBD2. The CDR3 covers 17 residues. Germline CDR1 is LGHNA and CDR2 is YNFKEQ. J gave up 6 bases and V 3 bases, and 6 bases lay outside the gene matches. As DNA, the CDR3 is TGTGCCAGCAGCCAGAGCGGGACTAGCGGGAGCGCCGGGGAGCTGTTTTTT. As protein: CASSQSGTSGSAGELFF.

In this sample, this clone turned up a few times. The V and J genes are TRBV6-1 and TRBJ1-6, with D possibly TRBD1 on 6 matching bases. The CDR3 sequence is 12 residues long. The germline CDR1 and CDR2 sequences are MNHNS and SASEGT. V was pared by 5 bases and J by 9 bases, with 8 bases between. CDR3 coding DNA: TGTGCCAGCAGTCGGACAGCTTCACCCCTCCACTTT. Protein: CASSRTASPLHF.

The chain is built from TRBV19 and TRBJ2-3, with TRBD2 matching 7 bases. The length of the CDR3 is 14 residues. V lost 3 bases, J lost 1 base, and 1 base stayed unmatched. Germline V lookup: CDR1 LNHDA, CDR2 SQIVND (reference sequence). The CDR3 sequence: CASSMSGGTDTQYF. The DNA of the CDR3 is TGTGCCAGTAGTATGAGCGGGGGCACAGATACGCAGTATTTT.

This clone was found once. At the DNA level, this CDR3 is encoded by other sequences in the same sample as well. The chain employs TRBV5-1 and TRBJ2-7; D gene ambiguous. The CDR3 is 12 amino acids. The V end lost 0 bases, the J end lost 4 bases, and 5 bases lay between the germline ends. Germline values: CDR1 SGHRS, CDR2 YFSETQ. CDR3 sequence reads: CASSLVGYEQYF. The DNA of the CDR3 is TGCGCCAGCAGCTTGGTCGGGTACGAGCAGTACTTC.

This chain connects TRBV2 to TRBJ2-7, with 8 bases aligning to TRBD1. From germline, CDR1 is SNHLY and CDR2 FYNNEI. This CDR3 is 15 amino acids long. J lost 2 bases, V lost 6 bases, and 9 bases had no gene match. The CDR3 is CASRTDRGIPYEQYF. The CDR3 DNA reads as TGTGCCAGCAGAACCGACAGGGGAATTCCCTACGAGCAGTACTTC.

For this clone: Other DNA sequences in this sample translate to the same CDR3. The V gene is TRBV11-3, the J gene TRBJ2-3; no definite D call. Germline assignment: CDR1 SGHNT and CDR2 YENEEA. The CDR3 is 12 amino acids. Trimming took 5 bases from V and 6 from J, leaving 9 bases between them. CDR3 loop: CASSPPGDTQYF. CDR3 in DNA: TGTGCCAGCAGCCCGCCTGGCGATACGCAGTATTTT.

This chain connects TRBV10-3 to TRBJ1-1, with a tentative D call TRBD1 (5 bases). The germline V gene has CDR1 ENHRY and CDR2 SYGVKD. The length of the CDR3 is 15 residues. V was pared by 7 bases and J by 1 base, with 16 bases between. The chain's CDR3 is CAINPGPTENTEAFF. CDR3 bases: TGTGCCATCAATCCGGGGCCGACAGAGAACACTGAAGCTTTCTTT.

The chain uses TRBV2 and TRBJ2-5; a weak D match, TRBD1 (6 bases). CDR1 is SNHLY, CDR2 FYNNEI, per germline. The CDR3 has 14 amino acids. Trimming removed 6 bases from V and 5 bases from J, with 16 bases in between. The CDR3 DNA sequence: TGTGCCAGCAGCGCCGGGACACTAAGGGAGACCCAGTACTTC. Protein sequence: CASSAGTLRETQYF.

This clone was picked up one time. The chain uses TRBV29-1 and TRBJ1-1; possible D gene TRBD1, 6 bases. Trimming removed 0 bases from V and 4 bases from J, with 12 bases in between. CDR3 length: 14 residues. Germline CDR1 and CDR2: SQVTM and ANQGSEA. This chain's CDR3 is CSVEDNRDRTEAFF. The DNA of the CDR3 is TGCAGCGTTGAAGATAACAGGGACCGCACTGAAGCTTTCTTT.

The chain links TRBV6-6 to TRBJ1-2, with no clear D. The ends were cut back, 2 bases at V and 8 bases at J, with 9 bases in the middle. The germline V gene has CDR1 MNHNY and CDR2 SVGAGI (reference sequence). CDR3 length: 12 residues. CDR3 sequence (DNA): TGTGCCAGCAGTTACCCCGGTGGAGGCTACACCTTC. Residues: CASSYPGGGYTF.

This clone is medium-sized by share. V and J are TRBV28 and TRBJ2-2, with D unclear. Trimming pared 7 bases from V and 2 bases from J, leaving 8 bases between. Germline loops: CDR1 MDHEN, CDR2 SYDVKM. This CDR3 region has 13 residues. CDR3 bases: TGTGCCAGCACCAGGATCAACACCGGGGAGCTGTTTTTT. It codes for CASTRINTGELFF.

The gene calls are TRBV19 and TRBJ2-7; 7 bases match TRBD2. J was trimmed by 0 bases and V by 4 bases; bases with no gene match: 6. The CDR3 covers 15 residues. Germline CDR1 is LNHDA and CDR2 is SQIVND (reference sequence). In nucleotides, the CDR3 is TGTGCCAGTAGTACCTCTAGCGGCCTCTCCTACGAGCAGTACTTC. This sequence encodes CASSTSSGLSYEQYF.